The 27 T cell receptor beta chains in this list originate from one sample, sequenced in a study of blood T cell repertoires in COVID-19. The assay was immunoSEQ multiplex PCR, and TCRdb's table has in-frame clones only and misses some. The data contain about 150,000 clones, 70% to 90% of them seen just once; the ten biggest clones take up around 2.7%. Material: peripheral blood. The origin of the receptors is a woman aged 80 or older with COVID-19, enrolled during active disease.

The CDR3 DNA reads TGTGCCAGCAAAAGACAGGGGAGCGGCGGGGAGCTGTTTTTT. As protein: CASKRQGSGGELFF. This rearrangement joins TRBV19 to TRBJ2-2; 8 bases are a match to TRBD1. Germline CDR1 is LNHDA and CDR2 is SQIVND (reference sequence). With V trimmed by 9 bases and J by 7 bases, 10 bases remained unmatched. This CDR3 has 14 amino acids.

The chain is built from TRBV5-1 and TRBJ2-3; maybe TRBD1 (6 bases). The length of the CDR3 is 15 residues. With 0 bases removed from V and 0 bases from J, the gap between germline ends came to 8 bases. Germline CDR1 SGHRS, CDR2 YFSETQ. DNA for the CDR3: TGCGCCAGCAGCTTGGACAGGGAAAGCACAGATACGCAGTATTTT. It codes for CASSLDRESTDTQYF.

V usage is TRBV28 and J usage is TRBJ2-1, with 12 bases identical to TRBD2. V shed 7 bases and J 4 bases; nucleotides not matched to a gene: 2. Per germline, CDR1 MDHEN and CDR2 SYDVKM. The CDR3 has 14 amino acids. The DNA for the CDR3 is TGTGCCAGCACCACTAGCGGGGGGTACAATGAGCAGTTCTTC. Translation: CASTTSGGYNEQFF.

This clone occurred once. The chain combines TRBV29-1 with TRBJ1-2, with D unresolved. Between the trimmed V and J ends, which lost 3 bases and 8 bases, there was a span of 19 bases. From germline, CDR1 is SQVTM and CDR2 ANQGSEA. The CDR3 loop spans 14 amino acids. CDR3 in amino acids: CSVDWKSGGYGYTF. In DNA, the CDR3 is TGCAGCGTTGATTGGAAGAGCGGTGGGTACGGCTACACCTTC.

The sample holds a few counts of this clone. The gene calls are TRBV2 and TRBJ1-5, with a tentative D call TRBD1 (6 bases). The CDR3 runs 16 residues. Germline V gene sequence: CDR1 SNHLY, CDR2 FYNNEI. V gave up 2 bases and J gave up 1 base, with 12 bases separating them. CDR3 region: CASSESHRASNQPQHF. CDR3 DNA: TGTGCCAGCAGTGAATCTCACAGGGCGAGCAATCAGCCCCAGCATTTT.

The gene calls are TRBV7-2 and TRBJ1-1; 8 nucleotides line up with TRBD1. The V gene end was trimmed by 0 bases and the J gene end by 4 bases; junction bases not matched to a gene: 1. The CDR3 covers 14 residues. The germline gives CDR1 SGHTA, CDR2 FQGNSA. As DNA, the CDR3 is TGTGCCAGCAGCTTAGCAACAGGGGGCACTGAAGCTTTCTTT. Translation gives CASSLATGGTEAFF.

This rearrangement joins TRBV28 to TRBJ1-2; perhaps TRBD1 as D (6 bases). The CDR3 consists of 15 residues. CDR1 and CDR2 from the germline V gene are MDHEN and SYDVKM. V lost 5 bases to trimming and J lost 2 bases, with 15 bases between them. The CDR3 loop reads CASSKETGLNYGYTF. The CDR3 DNA reads as TGTGCCAGCAGTAAGGAGACAGGCCTCAACTATGGCTACACCTTC.

This clone has more than one count but fewer than ten. The chain couples TRBV7-3 to TRBJ2-7; 10 bases are a match to TRBD1. The CDR3 length is 13 residues. Germline V gene data show CDR1 as SGHTA and CDR2 as FQGTGA. Trimming at V came to 4 bases and at J to 7 bases, leaving 4 bases not matched to a gene. The CDR3 sequence: CASSSGQGKEQYF. Written as DNA, the CDR3 is TGTGCCAGCAGCTCGGGACAGGGGAAGGAGCAGTACTTC.

The chain links TRBV5-1 to TRBJ2-3; 14 positions agree with TRBD2. This CDR3 has 16 amino acids. Germline V CDR1 and CDR2: SGHRS, YFSETQ. V trimming: 2 bases; J trimming: 7 bases; junction bases outside the gene matches: 6. The CDR3 sequence is CASSLGTSGSLNTQYF. The CDR3 nucleotides are TGCGCCAGCAGCTTAGGGACTAGCGGGAGCTTGAATACGCAGTATTTT.

The chain is built from TRBV4-3 and TRBJ2-2; weak D call: TRBD2 (5 bases). Trimming cost V 2 bases and J 5 bases, with 12 bases left between them. Per the germline V gene, CDR1 is LGHNA and CDR2 is YSLEER. The CDR3 spans 15 residues. CDR3 DNA sequence: TGCGCCAGCAGCCAATCTAGTCGAGGGACCGGGGAGCTGTTTTTT. Its translation is CASSQSSRGTGELFF.

The chain links TRBV10-3 to TRBJ2-7; TRBD2 agrees at 10 bases. Per germline, CDR1 ENHRY and CDR2 SYGVKD. The CDR3 spans 14 residues. V was clipped by 5 bases and J by 5 bases; unmatched bases: 6. Written as DNA, the CDR3 is TGTGCCATCAGTCAAGCGGGAGGGCCCGACGAGCAGTACTTC. It yields the protein CAISQAGGPDEQYF.

The V and J genes are TRBV6-5 and TRBJ2-3; no definite D call. Trimming took off 5 bases at V and 3 bases at J, with 9 bases between the two ends. There are 13 residues in the CDR3. Germline CDR1 MNHEY, CDR2 SVGAGI. In nucleotides, the CDR3 is TGTGCCAGCAGTCAGCCCGGGACAGATACGCAGTATTTT. This codes for CASSQPGTDTQYF.

The chain employs TRBV5-1 and TRBJ2-2; 12 bases are shared with TRBD2. The CDR3 totals 17 residues. Germline CDR1 is SGHRS and CDR2 is YFSETQ. V gave up 2 bases and J gave up 9 bases; unmatched junction bases: 11. The CDR3 loop reads CASSFRPGLAGPRELFF. In nucleotides, the CDR3 is TGCGCCAGCAGCTTTAGACCGGGACTAGCGGGCCCCCGGGAGCTGTTTTTT.

The chain links TRBV29-1 to TRBJ1-3; D possibly corresponds to TRBD1 (6 bases). This CDR3 comprises 14 residues. Trimming left V 3 bases short and J 0 bases short, with 9 bases between. CDR1 and CDR2 (germline): SQVTM, ANQGSEA. The CDR3 nucleotides read TGCAGCGTTGAGGGGGCCGACTCTGGAAACACCATATATTTT. Amino acids: CSVEGADSGNTIYF.

The chain couples TRBV7-2 to TRBJ2-7; D is possibly TRBD1 (5 bases). Trimming pared 3 bases from V and 1 base from J, leaving 10 bases between. Looked up from germline, CDR1 is SGHTA and CDR2 is FQGNSA. This CDR3 has 14 residues. CDR3 DNA: TGTGCCAGCAGCTTCGACAGAAGGTCCTACGAGCAGTACTTC. This sequence encodes CASSFDRRSYEQYF.

This clone is a singleton in its sample. The chain couples TRBV6-4 to TRBJ2-2; perhaps TRBD2 as D (6 bases). Germline-derived CDR1 and CDR2 are MRHNA and SNTAGT. V was trimmed by 3 bases and J by 0 bases, leaving 14 bases between them. The CDR3 contains 17 residues. The CDR3 is CASSDFGRGANTGELFF. In nucleotides, the CDR3 is TGTGCCAGCAGTGATTTTGGGCGGGGTGCGAACACCGGGGAGCTGTTTTTT.

The chain employs TRBV9 and TRBJ2-7; TRBD2 matches 10 bases. The CDR3 consists of 15 residues. Germline V CDR1 and CDR2: SGDLS, YYNGEE. J lost 4 bases, V lost 4 bases, and 8 bases had no gene match. In DNA form, the CDR3 reads TGTGCCAGCAGCCAGGGACTAGCGTGGAAGTACGAGCAGTACTTC. The encoded protein is CASSQGLAWKYEQYF.

The chain carries TRBV21-1 and TRBJ2-5; TRBD1 was called by the table and not checked on the DNA. TRBV21-1 is described as a pseudogene. The CDR3 contains 16 residues. CDR3: CASSKRITGRRETQYF. In nucleotides, the CDR3 is TGTGCCAGCAGCAAACGTATTACAGGGCGCCGGGAGACCCAGTACTTC.

This chain links TRBV2 with TRBJ2-5; D remains unclear. V dropped 3 bases and J dropped 2 bases, with 10 bases sitting between them. CDR1 is SNHLY and CDR2 is FYNNEI in the germline V gene. The CDR3 runs 14 residues. Here the CDR3 reads CASSERVSQETQYF. The CDR3 DNA follows: TGTGCCAGCAGTGAGAGAGTATCTCAAGAGACCCAGTACTTC. The variable domain in full, completed from reference TRBV2 and TRBJ2-5, reads EPEVTQTPSHQVTQMGQEVILRCVPISNHLYFYWYRQILGQKVEFLVSFYNNEISEKSEIFDDQFSVERPDGSNFTLKIRSTKLEDSAMYFCASSERVSQETQYFGPGTRLLVL.

The chain uses TRBV5-4 and TRBJ2-1; 8 nucleotides align to TRBD2. V lost 4 bases to trimming and J lost 3 bases; unmatched junction nucleotides: 6. CDR3 length: 15 amino acids. CDR1 SGHNT and CDR2 YYREEE come from the germline V gene (reference sequence). The CDR3: CASSGAGVIYNEQFF. The CDR3 DNA follows: TGTGCCAGCAGCGGAGCGGGGGTAATCTACAATGAGCAGTTCTTC.

This clone is a singleton in its sample. V is TRBV7-2 and J is TRBJ2-1; 9 positions agree with TRBD2. V lost 3 bases and J lost 1; bases outside the gene matches: 4. This CDR3 has 16 residues. Germline loops: CDR1 SGHTA, CDR2 FQGNSA. The CDR3 sequence: CASSFRREGSYNEQFF. CDR3 in DNA: TGTGCCAGCAGCTTTCGGCGGGAGGGATCCTACAATGAGCAGTTCTTC. The full variable domain, in which reference TRBV7-2 and TRBJ2-1 provide the parts outside the CDR3, is GAGVSQSPSNKVTEKGKDVELRCDPISGHTALYWYRQSLGQGLEFLIYFQGNSAPDKSGLPSDRFSAERTGGSVSTLTIQRTQQEDSAVYLCASSFRREGSYNEQFFGPGTRLTVL.

This chain connects TRBV7-2 to TRBJ2-2; no reliable D call. Trimming left V 5 bases short and J 3 bases short, with 4 bases between. The germline V gene has CDR1 SGHTA and CDR2 FQGNSA. The CDR3 loop spans 12 amino acids. The CDR3 DNA reads TGTGCCAGCAGCCCCTACACCGGGGAGCTGTTTTTT. The encoded protein is CASSPYTGELFF.

The chain is built from TRBV9 and TRBJ2-2; D possibly corresponds to TRBD1 (6 bases). The germline V and J ends were trimmed by 4 bases and 3 bases, with 19 bases remaining between them. This CDR3 is 17 amino acids long. Looked up from germline, CDR1 is SGDLS and CDR2 is YYNGEE. CDR3 nucleotides: TGTGCCAGCAGCATAAACCAGGGGACCCCGGACACCGGGGAGCTGTTTTTT. It yields the protein CASSINQGTPDTGELFF.

The table lists this clone with a count of one. The chain is built from TRBV5-4 and TRBJ2-3; 11 nucleotides align to TRBD2. Germline V gene data show CDR1 as SGHNT and CDR2 as YYREEE (reference sequence). V lost 3 bases to trimming and J lost 5 bases; unmatched junction nucleotides: 2. The CDR3 totals 14 residues. The CDR3 region has the DNA TGTGCCAGCAGCTACGGGACTAGCGGAGATACGCAGTATTTT. It translates to CASSYGTSGDTQYF.

The chain uses TRBV18 and TRBJ1-4, with 9 bases fitting TRBD1. Germline CDR1 reads KGHSH; CDR2 reads LQKENI. J gave up 5 bases and V 4 bases, and 8 bases lay outside the gene matches. The CDR3 is 16 residues long. For the CDR3, the DNA is TGTGCCAGCTCACTTAGACAGGGGGAGTTGAATGAAAAACTGTTTTTT. It encodes CASSLRQGELNEKLFF.

This chain links TRBV28 with TRBJ2-2; TRBD1 aligns across 7 bases. CDR1 is MDHEN, CDR2 SYDVKM, per germline. This CDR3 has 15 residues. The ends lost 3 bases at V and 4 bases at J; junction bases unmatched: 5. DNA for the CDR3: TGTGCCAGCAGTTTGTACAGGGGACCCACCGGGGAGCTGTTTTTT. Translating it yields CASSLYRGPTGELFF.

This chain links TRBV10-3 with TRBJ1-5; the match to TRBD1 covers 8 bases. The CDR3 contains 12 residues. The germline gives CDR1 ENHRY, CDR2 SYGVKD. V was clipped by 8 bases and J by 9 bases; unmatched bases: 6. The CDR3 region is CAIGTGLGPQHF. CDR3 DNA sequence: TGTGCCATCGGGACAGGCCTTGGGCCCCAGCATTTT.